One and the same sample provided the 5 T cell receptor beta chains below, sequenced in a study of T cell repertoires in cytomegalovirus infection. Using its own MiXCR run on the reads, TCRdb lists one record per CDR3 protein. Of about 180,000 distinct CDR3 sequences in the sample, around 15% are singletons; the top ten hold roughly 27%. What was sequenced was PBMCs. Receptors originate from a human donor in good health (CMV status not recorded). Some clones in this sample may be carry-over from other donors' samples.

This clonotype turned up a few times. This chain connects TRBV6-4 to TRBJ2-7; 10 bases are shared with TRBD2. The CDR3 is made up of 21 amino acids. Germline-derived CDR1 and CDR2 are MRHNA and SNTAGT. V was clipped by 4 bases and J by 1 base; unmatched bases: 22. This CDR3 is CASSASGLKTSGVNISYEQYF. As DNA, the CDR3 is TGTGCCAGCAGTGCGTCAGGGTTGAAAACTAGCGGGGTAAACATTTCCTACGAGCAGTACTTC.

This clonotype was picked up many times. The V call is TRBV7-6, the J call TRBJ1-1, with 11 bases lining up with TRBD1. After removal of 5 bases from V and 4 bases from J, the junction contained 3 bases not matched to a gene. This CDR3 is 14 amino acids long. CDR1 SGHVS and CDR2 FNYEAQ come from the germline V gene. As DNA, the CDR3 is TGTGCCAGCAGCCCCGGGACAGGGGGCACTGAAGCTTTCTTT. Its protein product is CASSPGTGGTEAFF.

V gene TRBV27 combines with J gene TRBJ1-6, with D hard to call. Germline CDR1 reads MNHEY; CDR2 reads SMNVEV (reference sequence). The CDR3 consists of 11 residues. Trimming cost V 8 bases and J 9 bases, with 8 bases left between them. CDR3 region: CASGEGSPLHF. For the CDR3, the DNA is TGTGCCAGCGGGGAAGGTTCACCCCTCCACTTT.

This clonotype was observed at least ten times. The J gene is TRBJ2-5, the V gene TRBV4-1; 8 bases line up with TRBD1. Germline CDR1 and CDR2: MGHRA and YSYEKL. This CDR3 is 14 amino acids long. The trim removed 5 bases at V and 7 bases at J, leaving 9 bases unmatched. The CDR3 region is CASSYRTGPWTQYF. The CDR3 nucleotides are TGCGCCAGCAGCTATCGGACAGGGCCGTGGACCCAGTACTTC.

CDR3 protein: CASSSSGGPPYGYTF. CDR3 DNA: TGTGCCAGCAGCTCGTCCGGAGGGCCTCCCTATGGCTACACCTTC. This sequence joins TRBV7-8 and TRBJ1-2; no firm D call. Germline V gene lookup returns CDR1 SGHVS and CDR2 FQNEAQ. The CDR3 runs to 15 residues. The V gene lost 4 bases and the J gene lost 4 bases, with 16 bases spanning the gap.